This TCR beta chain was observed in a study of metastatic and nonmetastatic thyroid tumors. Study as a whole: Peripheral blood and tumor or nodule samples from malignant and benign thyroid patients were compared. Findings and caveats of the study: When malignant thyroid tumors were compared with benign nodules, TCR beta diversity was reportedly significantly higher in the malignant tumors. This held in both blood and tumor samples.

The CDR3 sequence is 11 residues long. Germline V gene data show CDR1 as MNHNS and CDR2 as SASEGT. The V and J ends lost 7 bases and 7 bases respectively, with 10 bases between them. As handled by the study authors: The study built a papillary thyroid cancer distant-metastasis classifier from CDR3 differences across clinicopathological groups. TCRdb called clones again from the PCR reads with MiXCR. TCRdb, rather than the study authors, made the V and J calls. This table holds approximately 34,000 clones, over 15% found once. None of the patients had undergone any treatment ahead of thyroid surgery. The sample holds many counts of this clone. Antigen: not known.

The receptor comes from a female donor with papillary thyroid cancer or a benign thyroid nodule (not recorded which). Some clones in this sample may be carry-over from other donors' samples. V gene TRBV6-1 combines with J gene TRBJ1-1; D remains unclear. Source material: blood. This CDR3 is CASTTGDEAFF. CDR3 sequence (DNA): TGTGCCAGCACCACTGGGGATGAAGCTTTCTTT.